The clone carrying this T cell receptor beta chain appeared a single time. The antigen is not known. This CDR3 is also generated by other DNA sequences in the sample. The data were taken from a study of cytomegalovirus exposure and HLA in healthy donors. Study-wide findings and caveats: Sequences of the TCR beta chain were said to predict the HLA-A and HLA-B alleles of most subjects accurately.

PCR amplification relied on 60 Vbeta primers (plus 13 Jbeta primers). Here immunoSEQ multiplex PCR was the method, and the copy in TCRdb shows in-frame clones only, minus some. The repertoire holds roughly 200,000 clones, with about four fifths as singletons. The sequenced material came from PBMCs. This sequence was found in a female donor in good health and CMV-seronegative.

CDR3 coding DNA: TGTGCCAGCAGTGAAGTGAGAGATACGCAGTATTTT. This translates into CASSEVRDTQYF. The rearrangement links TRBV25-1 to TRBJ2-3; D is uncertain. Germline lookup yields CDR1 MGHDK and CDR2 SYGVNS. The CDR3 covers 12 residues. The V end was cut by 2 bases, the J end by 5 bases, with 5 bases between.